This T cell receptor (beta chain) was recorded in a study of T-cell memory formation after mild COVID-19. In its sample, this clonotype was seen once. No antigen is known for it. Study results and limitations: Contracting CD8+ clones were enriched in EMRA, CD4+ mainly in CM and EM.

Constant-segment-primed 5'RACE gave TCR alpha and TCR beta cDNA libraries with sample barcodes and UMIs. A single record per CDR3 protein comes from TCRdb applying MiXCR to the 5' RACE reads. In the table there are about 100,000 distinct CDR3 sequences, about an eighth of which are singletons. Trimming cost V 8 bases and J 2 bases, with 13 bases left between them. The CDR3 runs 14 residues. Sequences were obtained from PBMCs or a T cell subset sorted from them (not recorded which). This TCR derives from a man aged 18-30 years who had mild COVID-19 (a few samples of this study predate the infection). Cell type and time point are not known. The V call is TRBV12-3 or TRBV12-4, the J call TRBJ2-1; D is possibly TRBD1 or TRBD2 (5 bases each). The CDR3 nucleotides read TGTGCCAGCCGCCCCGGGACGCCCTACAATGAGCAGTTCTTC. Amino acids: CASRPGTPYNEQFF.